This T cell receptor (beta chain) originates from a study of long-term antiretroviral therapy in people with HIV. Regarding the study as a whole: An increase in diversity followed ART, yet levels stayed below transplant donor controls. Blood specimens, gathered between the mid-2000s and the late 2010s, were possibly obtained under older ART regimens. Repertoire dominance by clones expanded before ART was seen at all time points.

About this clone: Its antigen is unknown.

There are 14 residues in the CDR3. Germline-derived CDR1 and CDR2 are LGHNA and YSLEER. The V gene lost 4 bases and the J gene lost 0 bases, with 10 bases spanning the gap. The run of the v3.0 immunoSEQ assay was at survey level. The repertoire was sequenced with immunoSEQ multiplex PCR; TCRdb's copy has only in-frame clones and lacks some. The data contain 15,000 to 20,000 clones, about four fifths of them seen just once; the ten biggest clones take up around 6%. The gene calls are TRBV4-3 and TRBJ2-7; D remains ambiguous. This TCR was recovered from a man between 18 and 35 years old with HIV. Sequenced material: unsorted PBMCs, taken at the start of antiretroviral therapy, before treatment. CDR3: CASSPGSSSYEQYF. CDR3 DNA: TGCGCCAGCAGCCCAGGCTCGAGCTCCTACGAGCAGTACTTC.